This TCR beta chain was identified in a study of cytomegalovirus exposure and HLA in healthy donors. Study-wide points: Cytomegalovirus-associated status was assigned to 150 or so TCR beta chains. The tendency of first-cohort TCR clusters to co-occur in the 100 to 150 validation repertoires was identified by a subsequent analysis.

The data were produced by immunoSEQ multiplex PCR, yet TCRdb's version contains in-frame clones alone and is incomplete. The repertoire holds 97,000 or so clones, with roughly 87% as singletons. CDR1 is SGHTA, CDR2 FQGTGA, per germline. Deletions cut 5 bases from V and 0 bases from J, with 11 bases between. The CDR3 is 15 amino acids. The sample holds one count of this clone. What it binds is unknown. This TCR came from a young man in good health and CMV-seropositive. Sequences were obtained from PBMCs. The V call is TRBV7-3, the J call TRBJ2-1; maybe TRBD1 (6 bases). The CDR3 DNA follows: TGTGCCAGCAGCGTCGACAGGAGCTCCTACAATGAGCAGTTCTTC. This translates into CASSVDRSSYNEQFF.